Each of the 21 T cell receptor beta chains below was sequenced from the same sample in a study of beta chain features in type 1 diabetes. The sequenced template was cDNA made from the entire isolated RNA. Clones were sequenced by immunoSEQ multiplex PCR, and TCRdb holds only the in-frame ones, with some missing. The profile covers 860,000 or so clones, with 17% appearing a single time and about 0.02% taken by the ten largest. Specimen: naive CD4+ T cells from blood. These receptors came from a woman aged 18-30 years in good health.

This clone came up a few times. V and J are TRBV28 and TRBJ2-7, with 10 bases fitting TRBD2. Germline CDR1 is MDHEN and CDR2 is SYDVKM. The CDR3 totals 16 residues. J was trimmed by 3 bases and V by 5 bases; bases with no gene match: 10. CDR3 sequence: CASSTSGAGDHYEQYF. The CDR3 DNA sequence: TGTGCCAGCAGTACTAGCGGGGCAGGGGATCACTACGAGCAGTACTTC.

A few counts support this clone. The chain has TRBV14 and TRBJ1-1; 7 bases agree with TRBD1. This CDR3 region has 11 residues. Germline values: CDR1 SGHDN, CDR2 FVKESK. V gave up 6 bases and J gave up 5 bases; unmatched junction bases: 0. DNA of the CDR3: TGTGCCAGCAGACAGGGGACTGAAGCTTTCTTT. Amino acids: CASRQGTEAFF.

The rearrangement joins TRBV19 to TRBJ2-7; the D gene is possibly TRBD2 (5 bases). Per the germline V gene, CDR1 is LNHDA and CDR2 is SQIVND (reference sequence). There are 11 residues in the CDR3. V was clipped by 2 bases and J by 12 bases, with 11 bases between them. CDR3 in DNA: TGTGCCAGTAGTATAATGGAGCGGTGGTACTTC. As protein: CASSIMERWYF.

This clone turned up a few times. The chain carries TRBV7-2 and TRBJ1-3; no firm D call. Trimming removed 1 base at V and 0 bases at J, with 13 bases between. This CDR3 contains 17 residues. Germline V lookup: CDR1 SGHTA, CDR2 FQGNSA. The CDR3 nucleotides are TGTGCCAGCAGCTTAGGGGGTACCCGGAGCTCTGGAAACACCATATATTTT. This encodes CASSLGGTRSSGNTIYF.

This clone was detected a few times. This sequence joins TRBV6-5 and TRBJ2-2; TRBD1 matches 9 bases. CDR1 MNHEY and CDR2 SVGAGI come from the germline V gene. The V and J ends lost 6 bases and 4 bases, in that order; junction bases with no gene match: 6. The CDR3 extends over 15 amino acids. The CDR3 sequence: CASRLTGGITGELFF. CDR3 sequence (DNA): TGTGCCAGCAGGCTCACAGGGGGCATCACCGGGGAGCTGTTTTTT.

This clone was detected a few times. V usage is TRBV29-1 and J usage is TRBJ2-5; 7 bases line up with TRBD1. The V segment lost 6 bases and the J segment 4 bases; nucleotides outside the gene matches: 5. CDR1 and CDR2 from the germline V gene are SQVTM and ANQGSEA. The CDR3 loop spans 12 amino acids. CDR3 bases: TGCAGCGTGATACACAGGGGAGAGACCCAGTACTTC. It yields the protein CSVIHRGETQYF. Full variable domain (rest looked up from reference TRBV29-1 and TRBJ2-5): SAVISQKPSRDICQRGTSLTIQCQVDSQVTMMFWYRQQPGQSLTLIATANQGSEATYESGFVIDKFPISRPNLTFSTLTVSNMSPEDSSIYLCSVIHRGETQYFGPGTRLLVL.

The chain couples TRBV5-1 to TRBJ2-5, with D perhaps TRBD1 or TRBD2 (5 bases each). Between the trimmed V and J ends, which lost 0 bases and 4 bases, there was a span of 19 bases. Per germline, CDR1 SGHRS and CDR2 YFSETQ. This CDR3 comprises 17 residues. The CDR3, as DNA: TGCGCCAGCAGCTTGGATGCTATGAGGGGTAGAGGAGAGACCCAGTACTTC. It codes for CASSLDAMRGRGETQYF. Complete variable domain (other parts from reference TRBV5-1 and TRBJ2-5): KAGVTQTPRYLIKTRGQQVTLSCSPISGHRSVSWYQQTPGQGLQFLFEYFSETQRNKGNFPGRFSGRQFSNSRSEMNVSTLELGDSALYLCASSLDAMRGRGETQYFGPGTRLLVL.

This chain links TRBV28 with TRBJ2-7, with 8 bases matching TRBD2. Unmatched junction bases numbered 15, after V lost 7 bases and J lost 7 bases. The CDR3 sequence is 15 residues long. The germline CDR1 and CDR2 sequences are MDHEN and SYDVKM. CDR3 in DNA: TGTGCCAGCACGGGGGCTGGGGCGGGAGGAGAGGAGCAGTACTTC. As protein: CASTGAGAGGEEQYF.

This clone was counted only a few times. The genes are TRBV7-2 and TRBJ2-7, with TRBD2 identical over 10 bases. Germline values: CDR1 SGHTA, CDR2 FQGNSA. Trimming cost V 1 base and J 1 base; bases outside gene matches: 7. The CDR3 has 17 residues. The CDR3, as DNA: TGTGCCAGCAGCTTAGTCGGAGGAGCGGGAGGGTCCTACGAGCAGTACTTC. Translated: CASSLVGGAGGSYEQYF.

The chain combines TRBV28 with TRBJ2-5; D not resolved. Germline V lookup: CDR1 MDHEN, CDR2 SYDVKM. The V and J ends lost 3 bases and 5 bases respectively, with 16 bases between them. This CDR3 has 15 residues. CDR3 sequence: CASSFFGLVGETQYF. Here the CDR3 DNA reads TGTGCCAGCAGTTTTTTCGGTCTGGTTGGGGAGACCCAGTACTTC.

This clone was found a few times. The chain couples TRBV19 to TRBJ2-1; 9 nucleotides align to TRBD1. Germline-derived CDR1 and CDR2 are LNHDA and SQIVND (reference sequence). V was pared by 4 bases and J by 3 bases, with 4 bases of the junction left unmatched. The CDR3 runs 15 residues. DNA of the CDR3: TGTGCCAGTAGTAGGGGACAGGGCGGCTACAATGAGCAGTTCTTC. This codes for CASSRGQGGYNEQFF.

CDR3 loop: CASSSSGSVTGELFF. The DNA for the CDR3 is TGTGCCAGCAGCTCTAGCGGGAGTGTAACCGGGGAGCTGTTTTTT. The genes are TRBV9 and TRBJ2-2; 10 positions agree with TRBD2. CDR1 and CDR2 (germline): SGDLS, YYNGEE. This CDR3 is built from 15 residues. With 4 bases clipped from V and 5 bases from J, the junction kept 5 bases outside the gene matches.

This clone was recorded a few times. The chain links TRBV5-1 to TRBJ2-1; a possible D gene is TRBD1 (6 bases). V shed 0 bases and J shed 3 bases, with 7 bases lying between them. CDR3 length: 14 amino acids. Germline assignment: CDR1 SGHRS and CDR2 YFSETQ. CDR3 sequence: CASSLGDNYNEQFF. The DNA for the CDR3 is TGCGCCAGCAGCTTGGGGGACAACTACAATGAGCAGTTCTTC.

This clone was found a few times. V gene TRBV18 combines with J gene TRBJ1-1, with D possibly matching TRBD1 (6 bases). CDR1 KGHSH and CDR2 LQKENI come from the germline V gene. The length of the CDR3 is 14 residues. V lost 4 bases, J lost 1 base, and 10 bases lay in between. The CDR3 spells CASSLMDRNTEAFF. The CDR3 DNA is TGTGCCAGCTCACTAATGGACAGGAACACTGAAGCTTTCTTT.

This clone was detected a few times. The chain joins TRBV6-6 to TRBJ2-1, with TRBD2 as a possible D gene (6 bases). Trimming cost V 0 bases and J 4 bases, with 7 bases left between them. The CDR3 spans 14 residues. Germline V gives CDR1 MNHNY, CDR2 SVGAGI (reference sequence). The CDR3 DNA is TGTGCCAGCAGTTACTCGACTAGATACAATGAGCAGTTCTTC. Amino acid sequence: CASSYSTRYNEQFF.

J is TRBJ1-2 and V is TRBV9; possibly TRBD1 for D (5 bases). The CDR3 is made up of 16 amino acids. V lost 7 bases and J 8 bases, leaving 27 bases between the germline ends. Germline V gene data show CDR1 as SGDLS and CDR2 as YYNGEE. The CDR3 loop reads CASRVGDLANSEGYTF. CDR3 bases: TGTGCCAGCCGTGTCGGGGACCTTGCGAATTCGGAAGGCTACACCTTC.

This clone was picked up a small number of times. CDR3 loop: CASSSEGGPNEKLFF. As DNA, the CDR3 is TGTGCCAGCAGTTCCGAGGGGGGGCCTAATGAAAAACTGTTTTTT. This chain connects TRBV27 to TRBJ1-4; D might be TRBD1 (6 bases). Germline V gives CDR1 MNHEY, CDR2 SMNVEV (reference sequence). Trimming stripped 4 bases from V and 3 bases from J, with 12 bases between. The CDR3 is 15 amino acids.

The J gene is TRBJ2-7, the V gene TRBV28, with D hard to call. Germline V gene data show CDR1 as MDHEN and CDR2 as SYDVKM. The CDR3 has 14 amino acids. V lost 3 bases and J 3 bases, leaving 12 bases between the germline ends. This chain's CDR3 is CASSFSAAFYEQYF. Here the CDR3 DNA reads TGTGCCAGCAGTTTTTCCGCGGCCTTCTACGAGCAGTACTTC.

CDR3 DNA sequence: TGCGCCAGCAGCCAAGAGGGGACTAGCGTACGCGATGAGCAGTTCTTC. Its translation: CASSQEGTSVRDEQFF. The chain is built from TRBV4-1 and TRBJ2-1, with TRBD2 matching 10 bases. The CDR3 loop spans 16 amino acids. The junction had 7 bases not matched to a gene; V was cut back by 0 bases and J by 8 bases. Germline V gene lookup returns CDR1 MGHRA and CDR2 YSYEKL.

The chain recombines TRBV27 with TRBJ1-1, with D possibly matching TRBD1 (5 bases). Germline loops: CDR1 MNHEY, CDR2 SMNVEV (reference sequence). The V end was cut by 6 bases, the J end by 4 bases, with 15 bases between. The CDR3 runs 14 residues. The CDR3 is CASRVTGWGTEAFF. The CDR3 nucleotides read TGTGCCAGCAGGGTTACAGGTTGGGGCACTGAAGCTTTCTTT.

The chain links TRBV18 to TRBJ2-5; D is possibly TRBD1 or TRBD2 (5 bases each). The CDR3 spans 13 residues. Germline V lookup: CDR1 KGHSH, CDR2 LQKENI. Between the trimmed V and J ends, which lost 8 bases and 0 bases, there was a span of 10 bases. Here the CDR3 reads CASTKGHQETQYF. DNA of the CDR3: TGTGCCAGCACGAAGGGACACCAAGAGACCCAGTACTTC.